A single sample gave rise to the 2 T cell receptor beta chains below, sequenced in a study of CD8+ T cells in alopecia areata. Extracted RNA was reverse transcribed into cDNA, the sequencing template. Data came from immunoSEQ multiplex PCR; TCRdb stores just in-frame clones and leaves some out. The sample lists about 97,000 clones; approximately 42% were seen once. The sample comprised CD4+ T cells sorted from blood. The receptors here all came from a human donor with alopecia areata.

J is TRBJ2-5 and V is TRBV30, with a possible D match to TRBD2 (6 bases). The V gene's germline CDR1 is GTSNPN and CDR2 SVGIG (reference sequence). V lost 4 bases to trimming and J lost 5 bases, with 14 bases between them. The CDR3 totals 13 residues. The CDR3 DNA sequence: TGTGCCTGGACTGCTAAGGGGAGGGAGACCCAGTACTTC. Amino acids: CAWTAKGRETQYF.

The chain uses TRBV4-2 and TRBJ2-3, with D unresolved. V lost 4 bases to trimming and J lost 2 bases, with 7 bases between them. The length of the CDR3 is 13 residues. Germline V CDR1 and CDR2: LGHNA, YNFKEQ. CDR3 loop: CASSRASTDTQYF. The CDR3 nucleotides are TGTGCCAGCAGCCGGGCCTCCACAGATACGCAGTATTTT.